A single sample gave rise to the 30 T cell receptor beta chains below, sequenced in a study of glioma-infiltrating T cells after dendritic cell vaccination (dated by TCRdb to the mid-2010s). Libraries were constructed by the immunoSEQ multiplex PCR assay. Drawn from immuneACCESS, this table holds only the in-frame rearrangements with V and J called that TCRdb kept. Clones are partly lost; checked studies trace under half to an unresolved V gene and leave the rest unexplained. The table for this sample lists about 49,000 clones; 65% to 90% of them were counted only once. The ten largest clones take up over 10% of the sample. This material consisted of blood, taken before dendritic cell vaccination. These receptors were collected from a human donor with glioblastoma.

The chain is built from TRBV5-8 and TRBJ2-5, with TRBD2 matching 11 bases. The CDR3 has 16 amino acids. Germline trimming cut 5 bases from V and 6 bases from J; bases unmatched to any gene: 12. Germline V lookup: CDR1 SGHTS, CDR2 YDEGEE. The CDR3 coding sequence is TGTGCCAGCAGAGCTACTAGCGGGAGTGTCTTACAGACCCAGTACTTC. This sequence encodes CASRATSGSVLQTQYF.

The chain carries TRBV18 and TRBJ1-2, with D maybe TRBD1 (6 bases). Per germline, CDR1 KGHSH and CDR2 LQKENI. The V end lost 6 bases, the J end lost 7 bases, and 18 bases lay between the germline ends. This CDR3 contains 14 residues. CDR3 protein: CASSYQPGASGYTF. CDR3 sequence (DNA): TGTGCCAGCTCCTACCAGCCAGGGGCGAGTGGCTACACCTTC.

The chain links TRBV27 to TRBJ2-1; 12 bases fit TRBD2. Losses at the gene ends were 7 bases for V and 8 bases for J; bases not matched to a gene: 9. CDR1 MNHEY and CDR2 SMNVEV come from the germline V gene (reference sequence). This CDR3 spans 15 amino acids. CDR3: CASNHRLAGADEQFF. The CDR3 DNA reads TGTGCCAGCAACCACCGACTAGCGGGAGCGGATGAGCAGTTCTTC.

The V and J genes are TRBV30 and TRBJ1-3, with D tentatively TRBD1 (5 bases). Germline V lookup: CDR1 GTSNPN, CDR2 SVGIG (reference sequence). This CDR3 spans 15 amino acids. Trimming pared 3 bases from V and 0 bases from J, leaving 12 bases between. This chain's CDR3 is CAWRSQGFSGNTIYF. The CDR3 DNA follows: TGTGCCTGGAGGAGCCAGGGATTCTCTGGAAACACCATATATTTT.

This chain uses TRBV11-2 with TRBJ2-3; D is unclear. This CDR3 has 17 amino acids. V lost 0 bases and J 3 bases, leaving 16 bases between the germline ends. Germline V lookup: CDR1 SGHAT, CDR2 FQNNGV. The DNA of the CDR3 is TGTGCCAGCAGCTTAGATGGAACAGATTCTCGGACAGATACGCAGTATTTT. Amino acids: CASSLDGTDSRTDTQYF.

The chain combines TRBV6-5 with TRBJ2-7, with D possibly TRBD2 on 6 matching bases. CDR1 and CDR2 (germline): MNHEY, SVGAGI. This CDR3 is built from 14 residues. V shed 10 bases and J shed 1 base, with 17 bases lying between them. As DNA, the CDR3 is TGTGCCACGAGGGGCGGGACCCGTTCCTACGAGCAGTACTTC. This translates into CATRGGTRSYEQYF.

The chain uses TRBV6-6 and TRBJ1-1; weak D call: TRBD1 (5 bases). The V gene's germline CDR1 is MNHNY and CDR2 SVGAGI (reference sequence). This CDR3 region has 13 residues. V was pared by 6 bases and J by 2 bases, with 10 bases between. CDR3 in amino acids: CASSGDRNTEAFF. CDR3 nucleotides: TGTGCCAGCAGCGGCGACAGAAACACTGAAGCTTTCTTT.

The V gene is TRBV5-6, the J gene TRBJ1-4; D not resolved. The V end was cut by 0 bases, the J end by 3 bases, with 9 bases between. Germline CDR1 is SGHDT and CDR2 is YYEEEE. The CDR3 spans 15 residues. In DNA form, the CDR3 reads TGTGCCAGCAGCTTGGCCACTAGACCTAATGAAAAACTGTTTTTT. Encoded protein: CASSLATRPNEKLFF.

This clone was seen a single time. The DNA for the CDR3 is TGTGCCAGCAGTTTATCTGGGAGGGACGATGGCTACACCTTC. Translated: CASSLSGRDDGYTF. The chain carries TRBV27 and TRBJ1-2; perhaps TRBD1 as D (5 bases). Germline values: CDR1 MNHEY, CDR2 SMNVEV (reference sequence). V lost 0 bases, J lost 6 bases, and 11 bases lay in between. This CDR3 spans 14 amino acids.

This clone turned up a few times. This chain links TRBV5-1 with TRBJ2-7; 9 bases map to TRBD1. Germline V gene lookup returns CDR1 SGHRS and CDR2 YFSETQ. After removal of 4 bases from V and 6 bases from J, the junction contained 8 bases not matched to a gene. There are 14 residues in the CDR3. CDR3 nucleotides: TGCGCCAGCAGCACGGGACAGGGAGCGACCGAGCAGTACTTC. It is translated as CASSTGQGATEQYF.

V usage is TRBV5-1 and J usage is TRBJ1-2; no definite D call. Trimming stripped 0 bases from V and 1 base from J, with 10 bases between. The CDR3 has 15 amino acids. Per germline, CDR1 SGHRS and CDR2 YFSETQ. The chain's CDR3 is CASSLGGSLNYGYTF. The CDR3 DNA is TGCGCCAGCAGCTTGGGTGGGAGTCTTAACTATGGCTACACCTTC.

A word on this clone: Within the sample, other DNA sequences also encode this same CDR3. The gene calls are TRBV4-3 and TRBJ1-6, with TRBD1 matching over 9 bases. Germline V gene data show CDR1 as LGHNA and CDR2 as YSLEER. V was pared by 4 bases and J by 10 bases, with 8 bases of the junction left unmatched. The CDR3 consists of 15 residues. The CDR3 loop is CASSPRDRDQSPLHF. DNA of the CDR3: TGCGCCAGCAGCCCCCGGGACAGGGATCAATCACCCCTCCACTTT.

J is TRBJ1-2 and V is TRBV6-5; D may be TRBD1 (6 bases). The CDR3 is 13 residues long. The V gene lost 6 bases and the J gene lost 6 bases, with 14 bases spanning the gap. The germline V gene encodes CDR1 MNHEY and CDR2 SVGAGI. The CDR3 loop reads CASSYRDTNGYTF. CDR3 coding DNA: TGTGCCAGCAGCTACCGGGACACAAATGGCTACACCTTC.

The chain employs TRBV27 and TRBJ2-7; 14 nucleotides match TRBD2. After removal of 6 bases from V and 3 bases from J, the junction contained 4 bases not matched to a gene. CDR3 size: 15 residues. Germline V CDR1 and CDR2: MNHEY, SMNVEV (reference sequence). The CDR3 DNA reads as TGTGCCAGCAGGGGGACTAGCGGGAGCGTCTACGAGCAGTACTTC. Its protein is CASRGTSGSVYEQYF.

V gene TRBV7-8 combines with J gene TRBJ2-2; D gene ambiguous. From germline, CDR1 is SGHVS and CDR2 FQNEAQ. Deletions cut 0 bases from V and 7 bases from J, with 9 bases between. This CDR3 has 14 residues. CDR3 in amino acids: CASSLAYGDGELFF. In nucleotides, the CDR3 is TGTGCCAGCAGCTTAGCATACGGAGACGGGGAGCTGTTTTTT.

The rearrangement links TRBV7-6 to TRBJ2-2; 8 positions match TRBD2. Germline CDR1 SGHVS, CDR2 FNYEAQ. The length of the CDR3 is 16 residues. V dropped 5 bases and J dropped 1; count of bases not matched to a gene: 6. The CDR3 loop is CASSPGTRQNTGELFF. The CDR3 bases are TGTGCCAGCAGCCCCGGGACTAGACAGAACACCGGGGAGCTGTTTTTT.

The gene calls are TRBV7-9 and TRBJ1-6; 8 bases align to TRBD1. After removal of 8 bases from V and 8 bases from J, the junction contained 2 bases not matched to a gene. The V gene's germline CDR1 is SEHNR and CDR2 FQNEAQ (reference sequence). This CDR3 region has 12 residues. CDR3 residues: CASEQGDSPLHF. The DNA for the CDR3 is TGTGCCAGCGAACAGGGGGATTCACCCCTCCACTTT.

The chain couples TRBV2 to TRBJ2-5; D might be TRBD1 (5 bases). The CDR3 loop spans 14 amino acids. Germline V gene lookup returns CDR1 SNHLY and CDR2 FYNNEI. Trimming shortened V by 4 bases and J by 5 bases, and 14 bases separated the two germline ends. CDR3 DNA sequence: TGTGCCAGCAGTGTAGCTGGGGCTGTGGAGACCCAGTACTTC. Translated, it gives CASSVAGAVETQYF. The full variable domain, rest sourced from reference TRBV2 and TRBJ2-5, is EPEVTQTPSHQVTQMGQEVILRCVPISNHLYFYWYRQILGQKVEFLVSFYNNEISEKSEIFDDQFSVERPDGSNFTLKIRSTKLEDSAMYFCASSVAGAVETQYFGPGTRLLVL.

This rearrangement joins TRBV19 to TRBJ1-2; D gene unclear. Germline-derived CDR1 and CDR2 are LNHDA and SQIVND (reference sequence). V shed 5 bases and J shed 4 bases, with 11 bases lying between them. The CDR3 consists of 13 residues. DNA for the CDR3: TGTGCCAGTAGTTGGCAGGCGACCTATGGCTACACCTTC. As protein: CASSWQATYGYTF.

This chain joins TRBV5-6 and TRBJ2-7; TRBD1 matches 11 bases. The CDR3 covers 14 residues. CDR1 and CDR2 (germline): SGHDT, YYEEEE. V was clipped by 4 bases and J by 3 bases; unmatched bases: 3. This CDR3 is CASSRTGGVYEQYF. The CDR3 nucleotides read TGTGCCAGCAGCCGGACAGGGGGCGTCTACGAGCAGTACTTC.

The chain combines TRBV6-5 with TRBJ2-3, with 7 bases lining up with TRBD2. Germline CDR1 MNHEY, CDR2 SVGAGI. The CDR3 has 13 amino acids. The junction had 2 bases not matched to a gene; V was cut back by 7 bases and J by 1 base. CDR3 region: CASTRGGTDTQYF. In DNA form, the CDR3 reads TGTGCCAGCACCCGGGGGGGCACAGATACGCAGTATTTT.

The J gene is TRBJ1-2, the V gene TRBV6-6; perhaps TRBD1 as D (5 bases). CDR1 is MNHNY and CDR2 is SVGAGI in the germline V gene (reference sequence). Between the trimmed V and J ends, which lost 8 bases and 4 bases, there was a span of 8 bases. This CDR3 is built from 11 residues. CDR3 nucleotides: TGTGCCAGCGGAGGGACCTATGGCTACACCTTC. Residues: CASGGTYGYTF.

V gene TRBV10-3 combines with J gene TRBJ1-1; D is unclear. Germline-derived CDR1 and CDR2 are ENHRY and SYGVKD. This CDR3 has 14 residues. V was pared by 0 bases and J by 4 bases, with 9 bases between. This CDR3 reads CAISESRGGTEAFF. As DNA, the CDR3 is TGTGCCATCAGTGAGTCCCGGGGTGGCACTGAAGCTTTCTTT.

The chain carries TRBV5-1 and TRBJ2-3, with D perhaps TRBD2 (5 bases). The V end lost 4 bases, the J end lost 3 bases, and 12 bases lay between the germline ends. Germline V CDR1 and CDR2: SGHRS, YFSETQ. The CDR3 consists of 14 residues. CDR3: CASSHSGSTDTQYF. CDR3 coding DNA: TGCGCCAGCAGCCACAGCGGATCAACAGATACGCAGTATTTT. The full variable domain, completed using reference TRBV5-1 and TRBJ2-3, is KAGVTQTPRYLIKTRGQQVTLSCSPISGHRSVSWYQQTPGQGLQFLFEYFSETQRNKGNFPGRFSGRQFSNSRSEMNVSTLELGDSALYLCASSHSGSTDTQYFGPGTRLTVL.

The V gene is TRBV2, the J gene TRBJ2-7, with TRBD2 matching 11 bases. CDR1 and CDR2 (germline): SNHLY, FYNNEI. V shed 5 bases, J shed 9 bases, and the junction held 12 bases outside the gene matches. This CDR3 is built from 15 residues. The CDR3 nucleotides read TGTGCCAGCAGTTACTTACTAGCGGGAGAGTTCCGGCAGTACTTC. Amino acids: CASSYLLAGEFRQYF.

The chain uses TRBV7-2 and TRBJ1-2, with D perhaps TRBD1 (5 bases). Germline V gene lookup returns CDR1 SGHTA and CDR2 FQGNSA. The CDR3 sequence is 14 residues long. V was clipped by 5 bases and J by 2 bases, with 12 bases between them. The CDR3 region has the DNA TGTGCCAGCAGCGCATACGACAGAAACTATGGCTACACCTTC. Residues: CASSAYDRNYGYTF.

The rearrangement links TRBV6-6 to TRBJ2-7; 7 bases match TRBD1. CDR1 is MNHNY, CDR2 SVGAGI, per germline (reference sequence). The CDR3 sequence is 16 residues long. Losses at the gene ends were 7 bases for V and 1 base for J; bases not matched to a gene: 13. The chain's CDR3 is CASTKVGARGSYEQYF. The CDR3 DNA sequence: TGTGCCAGCACCAAAGTCGGTGCCAGGGGGTCCTACGAGCAGTACTTC.

The V call is TRBV9, the J call TRBJ2-1; D perhaps matches TRBD2 (5 bases). CDR1 and CDR2 from the germline V gene are SGDLS and YYNGEE. Trimming removed 0 bases from V and 7 bases from J, with 20 bases in between. The CDR3 runs to 17 residues. CDR3 in amino acids: CASSVAARPSGVNEQFF. The CDR3, as DNA: TGTGCCAGCAGCGTAGCTGCTCGGCCCTCCGGGGTGAATGAGCAGTTCTTC.

The chain couples TRBV27 to TRBJ2-3; 8 bases agree with TRBD1. The V gene end was trimmed by 3 bases and the J gene end by 4 bases; junction bases not matched to a gene: 9. The CDR3 is 16 residues long. Per the germline V gene, CDR1 is MNHEY and CDR2 is SMNVEV (reference sequence). CDR3 loop: CASSFDRTGMPDTQYF. CDR3 nucleotides: TGTGCCAGCAGTTTCGACAGGACAGGGATGCCAGATACGCAGTATTTT.

The chain couples TRBV4-1 to TRBJ2-7, with TRBD1 as a possible D gene (6 bases). CDR1 is MGHRA and CDR2 is YSYEKL in the germline V gene. The ends were cut back, 2 bases at V and 7 bases at J, with 12 bases in the middle. The CDR3 is 13 residues long. The CDR3, as DNA: TGCGCCAGCAGCCAACACCCGGGGACAGAGCAGTACTTC. Translated: CASSQHPGTEQYF.